This T cell receptor (beta chain) was sequenced during a study of T cell changes during pregnancy in multiple sclerosis. As to this clone: Different DNA sequences within this sample yield the same CDR3.

Method: immunoSEQ multiplex PCR; TCRdb's copy keeps in-frame clones and lacks some. This sample carries tens of thousands of clones, approximately 94% of them seen once, and the ten largest clones take approximately 0.61%. Between the trimmed V and J ends, which lost 3 bases and 0 bases, there was a span of 9 bases. The CDR3 spans 16 residues. Per germline, CDR1 KGHSH and CDR2 LQKENI. The sequence was collected from a female donor with multiple sclerosis, enrolled in a pregnancy study. The sample in question was CD4+ T cells from peripheral blood mononuclear cells, obtained in the third trimester of pregnancy. The chain employs TRBV18 and TRBJ2-6; D gene ambiguous. The CDR3 here is CASSPQDRSGANVLTF. The CDR3 coding sequence is TGTGCCAGCTCACCTCAGGATCGCTCTGGGGCCAACGTCCTGACTTTC.